Presented here are 26 T cell receptor beta chains from one specimen sequenced in a study of cytomegalovirus exposure and HLA in healthy donors. PCR involved 60 Vbeta and 13 Jbeta primers. Clones were read by immunoSEQ multiplex PCR, and TCRdb kept only the in-frame ones, dropping some. The sample records over 200,000 clones, approximately 70% being singletons. Material for sequencing was PBMCs. These receptors originate from a man between 35 and 55 years old in good health and CMV-seropositive.

The table lists this clone with a few counts. The chain is built from TRBV28 and TRBJ2-1; the match to TRBD2 covers 7 bases. CDR1 MDHEN and CDR2 SYDVKM come from the germline V gene. The CDR3 contains 15 residues. V shed 2 bases and J 0 bases; nucleotides not matched to a gene: 1. The CDR3 DNA is TGTGCCAGCAGTTTAGGCGGGAGCTCCTACAATGAGCAGTTCTTC. This gives the protein CASSLGGSSYNEQFF.

This chain connects TRBV27 to TRBJ1-2; weak D call: TRBD1 (6 bases). Between the trimmed V and J ends, which lost 8 bases and 4 bases, there was a span of 17 bases. There are 14 residues in the CDR3. In germline, CDR1 is MNHEY, CDR2 SMNVEV (reference sequence). DNA of the CDR3: TGTGCCAGCCGGTCGGGGGGCGCAAGCTATGGCTACACCTTC. Encoded protein: CASRSGGASYGYTF.

The chain employs TRBV5-4 and TRBJ2-1; 7 bases are shared with TRBD2. The germline gives CDR1 SGHNT, CDR2 YYREEE (reference sequence). The V segment lost 0 bases and the J segment 5 bases; nucleotides outside the gene matches: 5. The CDR3 length is 15 residues. The CDR3 reads CASSLGRGSHNEQFF. CDR3 nucleotides: TGTGCCAGCAGCTTGGGGCGGGGGAGCCACAATGAGCAGTTCTTC.

The CDR3: CASSILAGGLYEQYF. CDR3 DNA sequence: TGTGCCAGTAGTATACTAGCGGGGGGCCTCTACGAGCAGTACTTC. V is TRBV19 and J is TRBJ2-5; 11 nucleotides align to TRBD2. The DNA end is more similar to TRBJ2-7, so the J call may be wrong. This CDR3 has 15 residues. Germline-derived CDR1 and CDR2 are LNHDA and SQIVND (reference sequence).

This chain links TRBV11-2 with TRBJ2-5, with 8 positions matching TRBD2. Losses at the gene ends were 5 bases for V and 7 bases for J; bases not matched to a gene: 21. The CDR3 is 18 amino acids. Germline V gene lookup returns CDR1 SGHAT and CDR2 FQNNGV. Here the CDR3 reads CASSRPPPPAGAPGTQYF. CDR3 DNA: TGTGCCAGCAGCCGACCGCCCCCCCCAGCGGGGGCCCCGGGGACCCAGTACTTC.

The chain combines TRBV28 with TRBJ1-2, with D possibly TRBD1 on 6 matching bases. The V gene lost 6 bases and the J gene lost 0 bases, with 17 bases spanning the gap. Per the germline V gene, CDR1 is MDHEN and CDR2 is SYDVKM. CDR3 length: 16 residues. The CDR3 protein is CASRTYGQRANYGYTF. The DNA for the CDR3 is TGTGCCAGCAGGACCTACGGACAGAGGGCTAACTATGGCTACACCTTC.

This chain links TRBV4-1 with TRBJ2-3; no reliable D call. Trimming took off 0 bases at V and 7 bases at J, with 11 bases between the two ends. Germline assignment: CDR1 MGHRA and CDR2 YSYEKL. The CDR3 spans 14 residues. CDR3 sequence reads: CASSQDISRNTQYF. The CDR3 nucleotides read TGCGCCAGCAGCCAAGACATCAGCAGGAATACGCAGTATTTT.

This chain links TRBV12-5 with TRBJ1-4; D gene unclear. Germline V lookup: CDR1 LGHNT, CDR2 FRNRAP. Between the trimmed V and J ends, which lost 1 base and 12 bases, there was a span of 9 bases. The length of the CDR3 is 12 residues. The CDR3 nucleotides read TGTGCTAGTGGTTTGGCCAACTTAGAACTGTTTTTT. Its translation: CASGLANLELFF.

This chain links TRBV4-1 with TRBJ1-4; 7 bases are a match to TRBD1. The CDR3 has 16 amino acids. CDR1 is MGHRA, CDR2 YSYEKL, per germline. V lost 7 bases, J lost 6 bases, and 14 bases stayed unmatched. CDR3 sequence (DNA): TGCGCCAGCAATGTCGGGGGACAGAAGGGAGATGAAAAACTGTTTTTT. Amino acids: CASNVGGQKGDEKLFF.

The J gene is TRBJ2-1, the V gene TRBV5-4; the match to TRBD2 covers 10 bases. The ends lost 3 bases at V and 10 bases at J; junction bases unmatched: 10. CDR1 is SGHNT, CDR2 YYREEE, per germline (reference sequence). The length of the CDR3 is 15 residues. The chain's CDR3 is CASSSTSGDSGEQFF. CDR3 DNA: TGTGCCAGCAGCTCCACTAGCGGGGACAGCGGGGAGCAGTTCTTC.

This clone was counted a few times. This chain uses TRBV4-1 with TRBJ2-3, with D maybe TRBD1 (6 bases). The CDR3 loop spans 17 amino acids. Trimming removed 0 bases at V and 0 bases at J, with 13 bases between. The V gene's germline CDR1 is MGHRA and CDR2 YSYEKL. The CDR3 sequence: CASSQEGATHSTDTQYF. The CDR3 DNA reads TGCGCCAGCAGCCAAGAGGGGGCTACCCATAGCACAGATACGCAGTATTTT.

This clone was counted only a few times. The CDR3 DNA reads TGTGCCAGCAGTGGCTACTACGAGCAGTACTTC. It translates to CASSGYYEQYF. The chain is built from TRBV6-1 and TRBJ2-7; D not certain. The CDR3 loop spans 11 amino acids. CDR1 is MNHNS, CDR2 SASEGT, per germline. V was pared by 4 bases and J by 3 bases, with 4 bases between.

A few counts support this clone. The chain is built from TRBV7-6 and TRBJ1-6; D gene ambiguous. CDR3 length: 15 amino acids. Deletions cut 0 bases from V and 10 bases from J, with 13 bases between. Germline CDR1 SGHVS, CDR2 FNYEAQ. This CDR3 reads CASSLAAARGSPLHF. The CDR3 DNA reads TGTGCCAGCAGCTTAGCGGCGGCGCGCGGATCACCCCTCCACTTT.

The rearrangement links TRBV7-2 to TRBJ2-7; 7 bases fit TRBD2. After removal of 4 bases from V and 3 bases from J, the junction contained 9 bases not matched to a gene. CDR3 length: 15 residues. Germline loops: CDR1 SGHTA, CDR2 FQGNSA. In DNA form, the CDR3 reads TGTGCCAGCAGCTCGCTAAACCGGGACTACTACGAGCAGTACTTC. Its protein is CASSSLNRDYYEQYF.

V usage is TRBV7-6 and J usage is TRBJ1-2, with D unclear. CDR1 is SGHVS and CDR2 is FNYEAQ in the germline V gene. The CDR3 is 17 amino acids. Trimming left V 2 bases short and J 4 bases short, with 20 bases between. The CDR3 DNA follows: TGTGCCAGCAGCTTAACATCGGGGATCCCCCGGGGCTATGGCTACACCTTC. Residues: CASSLTSGIPRGYGYTF.

The chain uses TRBV6-5 and TRBJ2-1, with unresolved D. CDR3 size: 12 residues. CDR1 MNHEY and CDR2 SVGAGI come from the germline V gene. Trimming pared 6 bases from V and 5 bases from J, leaving 8 bases between. The CDR3 DNA reads as TGTGCCAGCAGCTCCAGAAACAATGAGCAGTTCTTC. Its translation: CASSSRNNEQFF.

The chain uses TRBV4-2 and TRBJ2-7; TRBD2 is a possible D gene (6 bases). CDR1 is LGHNA, CDR2 YNFKEQ, per germline. V dropped 1 base and J dropped 1 base, with 14 bases sitting between them. The CDR3 has 16 amino acids. CDR3 DNA sequence: TGTGCCAGCAGCCAAGGGGCTAGCGCGATTTCCTACGAGCAGTACTTC. Amino acid sequence: CASSQGASAISYEQYF.

The chain employs TRBV4-1 and TRBJ2-2; perhaps TRBD2 as D (7 bases). This CDR3 region has 17 residues. The V gene lost 6 bases and the J gene lost 2 bases, with 19 bases spanning the gap. In germline, CDR1 is MGHRA, CDR2 YSYEKL. The CDR3 loop reads CASRQTSGGPNTGELFF. For the CDR3, the DNA is TGCGCCAGCAGGCAAACCTCCGGGGGGCCCAACACCGGGGAGCTGTTTTTT.

This sequence joins TRBV29-1 and TRBJ2-1; 8 bases are shared with TRBD1. This CDR3 region has 13 residues. With V trimmed by 6 bases and J by 3 bases, 4 bases remained unmatched. Germline V lookup: CDR1 SQVTM, CDR2 ANQGSEA. This CDR3 is CSVAGGIYNEQFF. The CDR3 DNA sequence: TGCAGCGTAGCAGGGGGCATCTACAATGAGCAGTTCTTC.

This chain joins TRBV27 and TRBJ1-5; weak D call: TRBD1 (6 bases). V lost 5 bases to trimming and J lost 0 bases, with 11 bases between them. Germline CDR1 reads MNHEY; CDR2 reads SMNVEV (reference sequence). The CDR3 totals 15 residues. The CDR3 protein is CASSQGQISNQPQHF. CDR3 nucleotide sequence: TGTGCCAGCAGTCAAGGACAGATTAGCAATCAGCCCCAGCATTTT.

The chain is built from TRBV6-5 and TRBJ1-2; maybe TRBD1 (5 bases). This CDR3 is 14 amino acids long. CDR1 and CDR2 (germline): MNHEY, SVGAGI. V shed 5 bases and J shed 8 bases, with 18 bases lying between them. Written as DNA, the CDR3 is TGTGCCAGCAGTCCCCGGGGGACTATGGGCGGCTACACCTTC. This sequence encodes CASSPRGTMGGYTF.

This clone was seen a few times. The chain combines TRBV27 with TRBJ2-6, with a weak D call TRBD2 (5 bases). CDR1 MNHEY and CDR2 SMNVEV come from the germline V gene (reference sequence). The CDR3 has 16 amino acids. Trimming took 0 bases from V and 2 from J, leaving 8 bases between them. Here the CDR3 reads CASSLSRAAGANVLTF. The CDR3 DNA reads as TGTGCCAGCAGTTTATCGAGGGCAGCTGGGGCCAACGTCCTGACTTTC.

The chain joins TRBV7-9 to TRBJ2-7; 11 positions match TRBD2. The CDR3 totals 15 residues. Germline CDR1 and CDR2: SEHNR and FQNEAQ (reference sequence). The ends lost 5 bases at V and 6 bases at J; junction bases unmatched: 9. CDR3 loop: CASSPFYSGGAEQYF. CDR3 coding DNA: TGTGCCAGCAGCCCTTTCTATAGCGGGGGGGCCGAGCAGTACTTC.

This clone has just one count. This chain connects TRBV4-1 to TRBJ2-1; no definite D call. The CDR3 runs 15 residues. Germline V gene data show CDR1 as MGHRA and CDR2 as YSYEKL. Trimming left V 0 bases short and J 7 bases short, with 13 bases between. This CDR3 reads CASSQDRGNGNEQFF. CDR3 bases: TGCGCCAGCAGCCAAGATCGAGGAAATGGGAATGAGCAGTTCTTC.

This clone was recorded a few times. In DNA, the CDR3 is TGCGCCAGCGCACAGGGGGCGGGAGGAAACACCATATATTTT. The encoded protein is CASAQGAGGNTIYF. This rearrangement joins TRBV5-1 to TRBJ1-3; 9 bases fit TRBD1. Germline V gives CDR1 SGHRS, CDR2 YFSETQ. The CDR3 length is 14 residues. V lost 7 bases and J lost 4; bases outside the gene matches: 6.

The J gene is TRBJ2-1, the V gene TRBV4-1, with TRBD1 matching over 9 bases. V lost 3 bases, J lost 6 bases, and 6 bases stayed unmatched. This CDR3 has 15 residues. The germline gives CDR1 MGHRA, CDR2 YSYEKL. The CDR3 DNA sequence: TGCGCCAGCAGCCAGGGACAGGGTTATCTCAATGAGCAGTTCTTC. As protein: CASSQGQGYLNEQFF.